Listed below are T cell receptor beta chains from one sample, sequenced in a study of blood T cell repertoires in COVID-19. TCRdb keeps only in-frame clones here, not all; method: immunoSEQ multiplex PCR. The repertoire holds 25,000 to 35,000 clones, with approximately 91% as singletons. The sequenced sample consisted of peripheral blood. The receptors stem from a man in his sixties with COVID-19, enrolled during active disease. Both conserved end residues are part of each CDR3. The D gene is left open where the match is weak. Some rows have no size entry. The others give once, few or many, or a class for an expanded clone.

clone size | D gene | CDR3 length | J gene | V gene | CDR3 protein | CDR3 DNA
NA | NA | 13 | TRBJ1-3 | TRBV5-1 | CASSLASGNTIYF | TGCGCCAGCAGCTTGGCGTCTGGAAACACCATATATTTT
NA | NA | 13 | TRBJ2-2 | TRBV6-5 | CASSHSETGELFF | TGTGCCAGCAGTCATAGCGAGACCGGGGAGCTGTTTTTT
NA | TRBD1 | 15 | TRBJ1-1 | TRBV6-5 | CASSLGTGVRSEAFF | TGTGCCAGCAGTCTCGGGACAGGGGTTCGGTCTGAAGCTTTCTTT
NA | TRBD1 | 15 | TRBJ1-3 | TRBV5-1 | CASSPGTGISNTIYF | TGCGCCAGCAGCCCCGGGACAGGGATCTCTAACACCATATATTTT
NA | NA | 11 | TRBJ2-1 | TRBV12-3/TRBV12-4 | CASSLAVEQFF | TGTGCCAGCAGTTTAGCCGTTGAGCAGTTCTTC
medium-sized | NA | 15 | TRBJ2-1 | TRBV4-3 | CASSQDWRLHNEQFF | TGCGCCAGCAGCCAAGACTGGAGACTCCACAATGAGCAGTTCTTC
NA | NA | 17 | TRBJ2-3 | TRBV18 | CASSPPVLAAGTDTQYF | TGTGCCAGCTCACCACCGGTCTTAGCGGCAGGCACAGATACGCAGTATTTT
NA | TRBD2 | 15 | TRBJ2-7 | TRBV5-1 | CASSFPPGGGREQYF | TGCGCCAGCAGCTTCCCCCCCGGGGGGGGCCGGGAGCAGTACTTC
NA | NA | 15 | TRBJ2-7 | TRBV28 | CASSPRGAGRYEQYF | TGTGCCAGCAGCCCCCGGGGGGCAGGGAGGTACGAGCAGTACTTC
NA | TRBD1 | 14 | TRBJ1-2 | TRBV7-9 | CASSLQTTGERYTF | TGTGCCAGCAGCCTACAAACCACAGGGGAGCGCTACACCTTC
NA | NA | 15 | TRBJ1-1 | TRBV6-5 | CASSLDGTRDTEAFF | TGTGCCAGCAGTTTGGACGGGACAAGGGACACTGAAGCTTTCTTT
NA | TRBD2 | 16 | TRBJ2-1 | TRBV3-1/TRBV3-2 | CASSRGLAGVGNEQFF | TGTGCCAGCAGCCGAGGACTAGCGGGAGTCGGCAATGAGCAGTTCTTC
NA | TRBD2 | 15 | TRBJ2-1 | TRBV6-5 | CASSLAGVQFNEQFF | TGTGCCAGCAGTTTAGCGGGAGTCCAGTTTAATGAGCAGTTCTTC
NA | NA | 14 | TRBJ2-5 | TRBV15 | CATSRDAGSETQYF | TGTGCCACCAGCAGAGATGCGGGCTCGGAGACCCAGTACTTC
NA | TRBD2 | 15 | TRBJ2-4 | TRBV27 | CASSPLAGGKNIQYF | TGTGCCAGCAGTCCTCTAGCGGGAGGCAAAAACATTCAGTACTTC
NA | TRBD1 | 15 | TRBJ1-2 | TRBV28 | CASSPERTGGSGYTF | TGTGCCAGCAGTCCGGAAAGGACAGGGGGCTCTGGCTACACCTTC
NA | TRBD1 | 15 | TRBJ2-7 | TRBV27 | CASSPSGTGGYEQYF | TGTGCCAGCAGTCCCTCCGGGACAGGGGGGTACGAGCAGTACTTC
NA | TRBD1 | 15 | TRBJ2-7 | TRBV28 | CASSTPGQGAYEQYF | TGTGCCAGCAGTACTCCGGGACAGGGGGCCTACGAGCAGTACTTC
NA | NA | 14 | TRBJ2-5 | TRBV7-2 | CASSLGRRGGRQYF | TGTGCCAGCAGCTTAGGGAGAAGAGGAGGCCGTCAGTACTTC
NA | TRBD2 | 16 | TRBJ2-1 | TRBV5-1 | CASSVFPGLAGDEQFF | TGCGCCAGCAGCGTGTTCCCTGGACTAGCGGGAGATGAGCAGTTCTTC
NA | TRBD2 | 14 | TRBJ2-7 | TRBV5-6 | CASSLTSGSYEQYF | TGTGCCAGCAGCTTGACTAGCGGGAGTTACGAGCAGTACTTC
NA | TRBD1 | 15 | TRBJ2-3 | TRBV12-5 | CASGLGQGGADTQYF | TGTGCTAGTGGTTTAGGACAGGGCGGCGCAGATACGCAGTATTTT
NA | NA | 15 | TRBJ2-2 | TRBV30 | CAWSPRGGHTGELFF | TGTGCCTGGAGTCCCAGGGGTGGGCACACCGGGGAGCTGTTTTTT